One and the same sample provided the 7 T cell receptor beta chains below, sequenced in a study of T cell responses to AZD1222 COVID-19 vaccine. Measured with immunoSEQ multiplex PCR; TCRdb has only the in-frame clones, and not every one. This sample has 180,000 or so clones; almost 90% occur once, and the top ten carry more than 7%. The material was peripheral blood, obtained on day 0 of AZD1222 vaccination. The receptor set was obtained from an adult in good health.

This clone was seen a single time. The chain uses TRBV5-1 and TRBJ1-5; D possibly corresponds to TRBD1 (5 bases). The CDR3 contains 15 residues. Trimming pared 2 bases from V and 4 bases from J, leaving 13 bases between. Germline V gene data show CDR1 as SGHRS and CDR2 as YFSETQ. CDR3 residues: CASSLYSGRNQPQHF. CDR3 nucleotides: TGCGCCAGCAGCTTATACTCGGGGCGGAATCAGCCCCAGCATTTT.

The rearrangement joins TRBV19 to TRBJ2-1; TRBD2 matches 8 bases. The CDR3 loop spans 16 amino acids. In germline, CDR1 is LNHDA, CDR2 SQIVND (reference sequence). V lost 5 bases to trimming and J lost 7 bases; unmatched junction nucleotides: 13. CDR3: CASSFLLAAAGNEQFF. For the CDR3, the DNA is TGTGCCAGTAGTTTTCTACTAGCGGCCGCTGGGAATGAGCAGTTCTTC.

The chain recombines TRBV27 with TRBJ1-2; 7 bases are a match to TRBD1. This CDR3 is 14 amino acids long. Germline V CDR1 and CDR2: MNHEY, SMNVEV (reference sequence). J lost 7 bases, V lost 2 bases, and 7 bases had no gene match. This CDR3 is CASSLKGQPLGYTF. The DNA of the CDR3 is TGTGCCAGCAGTTTAAAGGGACAGCCCCTTGGCTACACCTTC.

The chain is built from TRBV18 and TRBJ1-2; the match to TRBD1 covers 9 bases. CDR1 is KGHSH, CDR2 LQKENI, per germline. J gave up 9 bases and V 2 bases, and 4 bases lay outside the gene matches. This CDR3 is built from 13 residues. The CDR3 nucleotides read TGTGCCAGCTCACCAGGACAGGGGCTTAGCTACACCTTC. This translates into CASSPGQGLSYTF. Full variable domain (remainder filled in from reference TRBV18 and TRBJ1-2): NAGVMQNPRHLVRRRGQEARLRCSPMKGHSHVYWYRQLPEEGLKFMVYLQKENIIDESGMPKERFSAEFPKEGPSILRIQQVVRGDSAAYFCASSPGQGLSYTFGSGTRLTVV.

The genes are TRBV29-1 and TRBJ2-1, with D possibly being TRBD1 or TRBD2 (5 bases each). The CDR3 sequence is 15 residues long. Germline lookup yields CDR1 SQVTM and CDR2 ANQGSEA. Trimming left V 0 bases short and J 3 bases short, with 12 bases between. The CDR3 nucleotides are TGCAGCGTTGAAGATCCTGGGACGGTCTACAATGAGCAGTTCTTC. Translation gives CSVEDPGTVYNEQFF.

The genes are TRBV30 and TRBJ1-6; maybe TRBD1 (6 bases). The CDR3 is 14 amino acids. V lost 2 bases and J 7 bases, leaving 12 bases between the germline ends. The germline V gene encodes CDR1 GTSNPN and CDR2 SVGIG (reference sequence). DNA of the CDR3: TGTGCCTGGAGTCCCGTAAGGGGGAATTCACCCCTCCACTTT. This encodes CAWSPVRGNSPLHF.

This sequence joins TRBV4-3 and TRBJ2-7; 12 positions agree with TRBD1. CDR1 is LGHNA, CDR2 YSLEER, per germline. The CDR3 is made up of 16 amino acids. The V segment lost 0 bases and the J segment 5 bases; nucleotides outside the gene matches: 5. The CDR3 sequence is CASSQDGGTGGHEQYF. As DNA, the CDR3 is TGCGCCAGCAGCCAAGATGGGGGGACAGGGGGCCACGAGCAGTACTTC.